This T cell receptor (beta chain) emerged from a study of blood T cell repertoires in COVID-19. Whole-study context: PBMCs, B-cell-depleted T cells, or T cells were the source of the cDNA or gDNA that made up the material.

Original processing notes: Counts of nucleated cells, estimated from reference gene primer amplification, were obtained. The data were produced by immunoSEQ multiplex PCR, yet TCRdb's version contains in-frame clones alone and is incomplete. For V, J and clone size, that table is used; D and trimming come from the DNA. This table has some 350,000 clones, roughly 90% appearing once. In Seattle, patients joined the study during active infection and were tracked longitudinally. This CDR3 spans 14 amino acids. V lost 4 bases and J lost 3, with 11 bases in between. Germline V gives CDR1 SGHRS, CDR2 YFSETQ.

The receptor's source is a woman aged 25 to 39 with COVID-19, enrolled during active disease. The rearrangement links TRBV5-1 to TRBJ1-3; D might be TRBD1 (5 bases). Material for sequencing was peripheral blood. Here the CDR3 DNA reads TGCGCCAGCAGCAAACAGGTATATGGAAACACCATATATTTT. This sequence encodes CASSKQVYGNTIYF.